These 20 T cell receptor beta chains originate from one sample sequenced in a study of T cell responses to AZD1222 COVID-19 vaccine. Some clones are missing from TCRdb's copy, which holds only in-frame ones; the method was immunoSEQ multiplex PCR. The repertoire holds approximately 120,000 clones, with 80% to 95% as singletons. The specimen comprised peripheral blood, sampled on day 0 of AZD1222 vaccination. The receptors stem from an adult in good health.

The rearrangement uses TRBV2 and TRBJ2-1; TRBD2 matches at 7 bases. Germline CDR1 is SNHLY and CDR2 is FYNNEI. The CDR3 has 13 residues. The CDR3 here is CALPGGTYNEQFF. The CDR3 nucleotides read TGTGCTCTTCCGGGGGGAACCTACAATGAGCAGTTCTTC.

The chain has TRBV7-3 and TRBJ2-1; D unresolved. With 5 bases removed from V and 0 bases from J, the gap between germline ends came to 14 bases. The CDR3 spans 16 residues. Germline CDR1 reads SGHTA; CDR2 reads FQGTGA. The CDR3 protein is CASSETPISSYNEQFF. The CDR3 region has the DNA TGTGCCAGCAGCGAGACACCTATAAGCTCCTACAATGAGCAGTTCTTC.

The rearrangement links TRBV4-3 to TRBJ1-1; maybe TRBD1 (5 bases). CDR1 LGHNA and CDR2 YSLEER come from the germline V gene. With 0 bases removed from V and 5 bases from J, the gap between germline ends came to 16 bases. The CDR3 loop spans 16 amino acids. CDR3 protein: CASSQDVGPRGTEAFF. The CDR3 DNA reads TGCGCCAGCAGCCAAGATGTGGGACCCCGAGGGACTGAAGCTTTCTTT.

This clone has a handful of counts. This chain joins TRBV19 and TRBJ1-5; D remains ambiguous. Trimming pared 3 bases from V and 0 bases from J, leaving 9 bases between. The germline V gene encodes CDR1 LNHDA and CDR2 SQIVND (reference sequence). The CDR3 extends over 15 amino acids. The CDR3 sequence is CASSIRQYSNQPQHF. CDR3 nucleotides: TGTGCCAGTAGTATCCGACAATATAGCAATCAGCCCCAGCATTTT.

Note on this clone: One end of the junction varies from germline; a read error may be responsible. V usage is TRBV29-1 and J usage is TRBJ1-2; 11 bases are shared with TRBD1. Germline V gives CDR1 SQVTM, CDR2 ANQGSEA. The CDR3 extends over 11 amino acids. This CDR3 is CSVENEGQGAF. The CDR3 nucleotides are TGCAGCGTTGAGAATGAGGGACAGGGGGCCTTC.

This sequence joins TRBV27 and TRBJ2-7, with TRBD1 matching 10 bases. The CDR3 totals 14 residues. CDR1 and CDR2 from the germline V gene are MNHEY and SMNVEV (reference sequence). The J segment lost 4 bases and the V segment lost 2 bases, leaving 2 bases of the junction unmatched. CDR3 protein: CASSLGDRGYEQYF. The DNA of the CDR3 is TGTGCCAGCAGTTTAGGGGACAGGGGATACGAGCAGTACTTC.

The chain is built from TRBV28 and TRBJ1-1, with D possibly being TRBD1 (6 bases). CDR1 is MDHEN, CDR2 SYDVKM, per germline. Trimming cost V 5 bases and J 9 bases, with 19 bases left between them. This CDR3 spans 14 amino acids. The CDR3 region is CASSLSKGHPKAFF. The CDR3 region has the DNA TGTGCCAGCAGTCTCTCCAAGGGACATCCCAAAGCTTTCTTT.

The rearrangement joins TRBV11-2 to TRBJ1-3; D is perhaps TRBD1 (5 bases). Trimming removed 0 bases from V and 3 bases from J, with 15 bases in between. The CDR3 runs 17 residues. From germline, CDR1 is SGHAT and CDR2 FQNNGV. DNA for the CDR3: TGTGCCAGCAGCTTAGATCTCGGGGGATTAATTGGAAACACCATATATTTT. Amino acids: CASSLDLGGLIGNTIYF.

The gene calls are TRBV5-5 and TRBJ1-6; D is uncertain. Germline V lookup: CDR1 SGHKS, CDR2 YYEKEE (reference sequence). CDR3 length equals 12 residues. V lost 0 bases to trimming and J lost 6 bases, with 1 base between them. CDR3 sequence reads: CASSLVNSPLHF. The CDR3 coding sequence is TGTGCCAGCAGCTTGGTTAATTCACCCCTCCACTTT.

The rearrangement uses TRBV21-1 and TRBJ1-5; the table gives TRBD1 as D, unverified against the DNA. TRBV21-1 constitutes a pseudogene. CDR3 length: 19 amino acids. CDR3 region: CASSLKGGRGIRGNQPQHF. CDR3 in DNA: TGTGCCAGCAGCCTCAAAGGGGGCAGGGGTATTCGGGGCAATCAGCCCCAGCATTTT.

The rearrangement uses TRBV5-1 and TRBJ1-3; maybe TRBD1 (5 bases). The germline gives CDR1 SGHRS, CDR2 YFSETQ. V was shortened by 0 bases and J by 0 bases, with 13 bases between the two germline ends. There are 17 residues in the CDR3. The CDR3, as DNA: TGCGCCAGCAGCTTGGGGCCGGGAGGGGCCTCTGGAAACACCATATATTTT. Protein: CASSLGPGGASGNTIYF.

This clone was counted a single time. The chain has TRBV6-1 and TRBJ1-1; possibly TRBD1 for D (5 bases). This CDR3 spans 15 amino acids. Deletions cut 5 bases from V and 5 bases from J, with 18 bases between. Germline CDR1 MNHNS, CDR2 SASEGT. The CDR3 here is CASSTPQGGDTEAFF. The CDR3 DNA sequence: TGTGCCAGCAGTACCCCCCAGGGAGGGGATACTGAAGCTTTCTTT.

The V gene is TRBV27, the J gene TRBJ1-6; 10 bases are shared with TRBD1. The CDR3 has 14 residues. V trimming: 7 bases; J trimming: 11 bases; junction bases outside the gene matches: 8. Germline CDR1 is MNHEY and CDR2 is SMNVEV (reference sequence). CDR3: CASTLTGGKTPLHF. In DNA, the CDR3 is TGTGCCAGCACCTTGACAGGGGGCAAGACACCCCTCCACTTT.

V and J are TRBV7-2 and TRBJ2-7; 7 bases are shared with TRBD1. The CDR3 is 16 amino acids. The V gene's germline CDR1 is SGHTA and CDR2 FQGNSA. The trim removed 5 bases at V and 1 base at J, leaving 11 bases unmatched. CDR3 sequence reads: CASSPTMSGGSYEQYF. The DNA for the CDR3 is TGTGCCAGCAGCCCGACGATGTCAGGGGGATCCTACGAGCAGTACTTC.

The chain links TRBV10-3 to TRBJ1-2, with D hard to call. V was cut by 0 bases and J by 2 bases, with 7 bases left in between. The length of the CDR3 is 14 residues. Germline V gene sequence: CDR1 ENHRY, CDR2 SYGVKD. The CDR3, as DNA: TGTGCCATCAGTGAGTCGAGGGAGAACTATGGCTACACCTTC. Amino acid sequence: CAISESRENYGYTF.

The DNA for the CDR3 is TGTGCCAGTGGCCCCGGGGGCTACACCTTC. It translates to CASGPGGYTF. The chain links TRBV19 to TRBJ1-2; no clear D gene. CDR1 LNHDA and CDR2 SQIVND come from the germline V gene (reference sequence). The V gene lost 8 bases and the J gene lost 8 bases, with 9 bases spanning the gap. This CDR3 has 10 residues.

The rearrangement uses TRBV19 and TRBJ2-5; D might be TRBD1 (6 bases). Germline V gene sequence: CDR1 LNHDA, CDR2 SQIVND (reference sequence). The CDR3 loop spans 14 amino acids. V lost 2 bases, J lost 3 bases, and 10 bases lay in between. Written as DNA, the CDR3 is TGTGCCAGTAGTATACAGGGGTTTGAAGAGACCCAGTACTTC. Protein: CASSIQGFEETQYF. The variable domain in full, with the rest retrieved from reference TRBV19 and TRBJ2-5, is DGGITQSPKYLFRKEGQNVTLSCEQNLNHDAMYWYRQDPGQGLRLIYYSQIVNDFQKGDIAEGYSVSREKKESFPLTVTSAQKNPTAFYLCASSIQGFEETQYFGPGTRLLVL.

This clone was seen just once. The chain uses TRBV19 and TRBJ1-2; D is unresolved. The CDR3 contains 13 residues. The V end was cut by 1 base, the J end by 4 bases, with 7 bases between. Germline V gene lookup returns CDR1 LNHDA and CDR2 SQIVND (reference sequence). CDR3 DNA: TGTGCCAGTAGTATAGTAAGGAGCTATGGCTACACCTTC. This codes for CASSIVRSYGYTF. Together with reference TRBV19 and TRBJ1-2, the CDR3 gives the full variable domain: DGGITQSPKYLFRKEGQNVTLSCEQNLNHDAMYWYRQDPGQGLRLIYYSQIVNDFQKGDIAEGYSVSREKKESFPLTVTSAQKNPTAFYLCASSIVRSYGYTFGSGTRLTVV.

The V call is TRBV7-9, the J call TRBJ1-5; D not resolved. The CDR3 extends over 12 amino acids. The germline CDR1 and CDR2 sequences are SEHNR and FQNEAQ (reference sequence). Trimming cost V 3 bases and J 6 bases, with 6 bases left between them. The CDR3 protein is CASSFVGQPQHF. The CDR3 DNA follows: TGTGCCAGCAGCTTCGTCGGTCAGCCCCAGCATTTT. Full variable domain (rest looked up from reference TRBV7-9 and TRBJ1-5): DTGVSQNPRHKITKRGQNVTFRCDPISEHNRLYWYRQTLGQGPEFLTYFQNEAQLEKSRLLSDRFSAERPKGSFSTLEIQRTEQGDSAMYLCASSFVGQPQHFGDGTRLSIL.

This clone was observed a few times. The chain combines TRBV27 with TRBJ2-2; 11 bases fit TRBD2. The CDR3 length is 19 residues. V was clipped by 3 bases and J by 1 base; unmatched bases: 10. In germline, CDR1 is MNHEY, CDR2 SMNVEV (reference sequence). The CDR3 region is CASSLRGSTSGKNTGELFF. DNA of the CDR3: TGTGCCAGCAGTTTGCGGGGTTCGACTAGCGGGAAGAACACCGGGGAGCTGTTTTTT.